These T cell receptor beta chains were read from a single sample in a study of STAT5B mutations in CD4+ large granular lymphocyte leukemia. Some clones are missing from TCRdb's copy, which holds only in-frame ones; the method was immunoSEQ multiplex PCR. The repertoire holds around 38,000 clones, about 85% seen once, with 3.4% in the top ten. The sequenced material came from CD4+ T cells from blood buffy coats. These receptors were collected from a human donor in good health. Each CDR3 is given with its conserved first and last residue. A D gene is named only where the DNA matches it firmly. Clone sizes are given selectively: once, few, many, or a class where the clone is expanded.

>TRBJ2-7|NA|TRBV7-2|NA
TGTGCCAGCAGCTTAGCCCGGGACTTGTACGAGCAGTACTTC
CASSLARDLYEQYF
>TRBJ2-1|once|TRBV19|NA
TGTGCCAGTGGCGGGGACTACAATGAGCAGTTCTTC
CASGGDYNEQFF
>TRBJ2-7|NA|TRBV27|TRBD1
TGTGCCAGCAGCCGGGACAGGGGCTACGAGCAGTACTTC
CASSRDRGYEQYF
>TRBJ1-4|NA|TRBV5-1|NA
TGCGCCAGCAGCTTGGCCCCAGGGAATGAAAAACTGTTTTTT
CASSLAPGNEKLFF
>TRBJ2-7|NA|TRBV6-5|NA
TGTGCCAGCAGTTACTCTAGGGGGATTTACGAGCAGTACTTC
CASSYSRGIYEQYF
>TRBJ2-1|NA|TRBV6-1|NA
TGTGCCAGCACCCTGACTGGGCGGGACTACAATGAGCAGTTCTTC
CASTLTGRDYNEQFF
>TRBJ2-7|NA|TRBV10-3|NA
TGTGCCATCGGGGATGGCGAGCAGTACTTC
CAIGDGEQYF
>TRBJ2-1|NA|TRBV19|NA
TGTGCCAGTAGTATACAGATCACCTACAATGAGCAGTTCTTC
CASSIQITYNEQFF
>TRBJ1-5|NA|TRBV6-1|NA
TGTGCCAGCATAGGTCAGGGGAGCGGTCAGCCCCAGCATTTT
CASIGQGSGQPQHF
>TRBJ2-1|NA|TRBV5-1|TRBD2
TGCGCCAGCAGTAGAGGCAGCGGGGACAATGAGCAGTTCTTC
CASSRGSGDNEQFF
>TRBJ1-4|NA|TRBV7-9|NA
TGTGCCAGCAGCATTATATCCGGGACTGTAAATGAAAAACTGTTTTTT
CASSIISGTVNEKLFF
>TRBJ2-1|NA|TRBV9|TRBD2
TGTGCCAGCAGCCTTGGACTAGCGGGAGGGCTTTATGAGCAGTTCTTC
CASSLGLAGGLYEQFF
>TRBJ2-5|NA|TRBV5-1|NA
TGCGCCAGCAACCCATCTGGGGGCGCGGAGACCCAGTACTTC
CASNPSGGAETQYF
>TRBJ2-7|NA|TRBV6-6|TRBD2
TGTGCCAGCAGCACGGGACTAGCCCTTACCGGGGAGCAGTACTTC
CASSTGLALTGEQYF
>TRBJ1-2|NA|TRBV4-2|NA
TGTGCCAGCAGCCATGGGGGGACTATTGCGGACTATGGCTACACCTTC
CASSHGGTIADYGYTF
>TRBJ1-5|NA|TRBV28|NA
TGTGCCAGCAGACCGAAAGGGGGTTATCAGCCCCAGCATTTT
CASRPKGGYQPQHF
>TRBJ1-1|NA|TRBV10-3|TRBD1
TGTGCCATCAGGGGACAGGGCACTGAAGCTTTCTTT
CAIRGQGTEAFF
>TRBJ2-7|NA|TRBV11-3|TRBD2
TGTGCCAGCAGCCCCTCCGGGACTAGAGTTTCCGAGCAGTACTTC
CASSPSGTRVSEQYF
>TRBJ2-3|NA|TRBV15|NA
TGTGCCACCAGCAGTCGGGCTAGCGCCCGAGGCACAGATACGCAGTATTTT
CATSSRASARGTDTQYF
>TRBJ2-7|NA|TRBV19|NA
TGTGCCAGTAGTATAGTGGCTACAGGAATCTACGAGCAGTACTTC
CASSIVATGIYEQYF
>TRBJ2-3|NA|TRBV6-5|TRBD1
TGTGCCAGCAGTTTACAGGGGGCACGCACAGATACGCAGTATTTT
CASSLQGARTDTQYF
>TRBJ2-5|NA|TRBV7-9|NA
TGTGCCAGCAGCTTAGTTGCCCAAGAGACCCAGTACTTC
CASSLVAQETQYF
>TRBJ2-3|NA|TRBV10-3|NA
TGTGCCATCGGCGGGGAAAAAGGGGATTGGAGCACAGATACGCAGTATTTT
CAIGGEKGDWSTDTQYF
>TRBJ2-7|few|TRBV28|NA
TGTGCCAGCCGCGAGGGGGGCTACGAGCAGTACTTC
CASREGGYEQYF
>TRBJ2-7|NA|TRBV20-1|NA
TGCAGTGCTATCGGGAACGAGCAGTACTTT
CSAIGNEQYF
>TRBJ1-3|few|TRBV5-4|NA
TGTGCCAGCAGCTTGGCGGGACAATCTGGAAACACCATATATTTT
CASSLAGQSGNTIYF
>TRBJ1-5|NA|TRBV27|TRBD1
TGTGCCAGCCACGGACAGGGAGGCCCTCCCAATCAGCCCCAGCATTTT
CASHGQGGPPNQPQHF
>TRBJ2-7|NA|TRBV11-2|NA
TGTGCCAGCAGCTTACTGGGGGGGCGAGTCTCCTACGAGCAGTACTTC
CASSLLGGRVSYEQYF
>TRBJ2-7|NA|TRBV7-2|NA
TGTGCCAGCAGCCCTATACCGACACTCATCTACGAGCAGTACTTC
CASSPIPTLIYEQYF
>TRBJ2-7|NA|TRBV27|TRBD2
TGTGCCAGCAGTTTGGGTAGCGGGAGAACTAACCCCTACGAGCAGTACTTC
CASSLGSGRTNPYEQYF
>TRBJ2-1|NA|TRBV5-4|TRBD1
TGTGCCAGCAGCCCAGGGGGGACAGGGCATACCCAGTCTTACAATGAGCAGTTCTTC
CASSPGGTGHTQSYNEQFF
>TRBJ2-1|once|TRBV6-1|NA
TGTGCCAGCAGTGAACTAACTCCTGGGAATGAGCAGTTCTTC
CASSELTPGNEQFF
>TRBJ2-7|NA|TRBV2|NA
TGTGCCAGCAGGGGGGGCTCCTACGAGCAGTACTTC
CASRGGSYEQYF
>TRBJ2-3|NA|TRBV7-2|NA
TGTGCCAGCAGCTTAGAAGTCACGGGAACTAGCACAGATACGCAGTATTTT
CASSLEVTGTSTDTQYF
>TRBJ1-5|NA|TRBV18|NA
TGTGCCAGCTCCCCTGGGGAGCGGAGCAATCAGCCCCAGCATTTT
CASSPGERSNQPQHF
>TRBJ1-2|NA|TRBV28|TRBD1
TGTGCCAGCAGTCCTATATCCCCCCACGACAGGGGGCTACCAACCACCTTC
CASSPISPHDRGLPTTF
>TRBJ2-1|NA|TRBV4-1|NA
TGCGCCAGCAGCCAAGGAGGTCGGGGCAGGCGGGATGAGCAGTTCTTC
CASSQGGRGRRDEQFF
>TRBJ2-2|NA|TRBV9|TRBD2
TGTGCCAGCAGCGCCGCTAGCGGGAGCTGGGACGGGGAGCTGTTTTTT
CASSAASGSWDGELFF
>TRBJ2-4|once|TRBV7-2|TRBD2
TGTGCCAGCAGCCCCCGTCAAGCGGGAAAGGGCATTCAGTACTTC
CASSPRQAGKGIQYF
>TRBJ2-5|NA|TRBV19|NA
TGTGCCAGTAGTCCTACGTGGAACCAAGAGACCCAGTACTTC
CASSPTWNQETQYF
>TRBJ1-1|NA|TRBV6-6|TRBD1
TGTGCCAGCAGCTCCGGGACAGGGGGCTTTGAAGCTTTCTTT
CASSSGTGGFEAFF
>TRBJ2-3|NA|TRBV20-1|NA
TGCAGTCCACCGGGGCCTCCGCAGTATTTT
CSPPGPPQYF
>TRBJ2-5|NA|TRBV7-2|NA
TGTGCCAGCAGCATTTTCTCAGGGACAGAGACCCAGTACTTC
CASSIFSGTETQYF
>TRBJ2-1|NA|TRBV9|TRBD1
TGTGCCAGCAGCGCGACAGGGGACAATGAGCAGTTCTTC
CASSATGDNEQFF
>TRBJ2-3|NA|TRBV7-2|NA
TGTGCCAGCAGCTTAAGCAGGCCCACAGATACGCAGTATTTT
CASSLSRPTDTQYF
>TRBJ2-2|NA|TRBV7-8|TRBD2
TGTGCCAGCAGCTTAGTAGCGGGAGGGCCCACCACCGGGGAGCTGTTTTTT
CASSLVAGGPTTGELFF
>TRBJ2-1|few|TRBV27|TRBD2
TGTGCCAGCAGTCCTAGCGGAAGGGTGGGCAATGAGCAGTTCTTC
CASSPSGRVGNEQFF
>TRBJ1-3|NA|TRBV6-1|NA
TGTGCCAGCAGTGAAGGGGGGGCGAACACCATATATTTT
CASSEGGANTIYF
>TRBJ1-3|NA|TRBV19|TRBD1
TGTGCCAGTAGCCCGGGACAGCTTAACTCTGGAAACACCATATATTTT
CASSPGQLNSGNTIYF
>TRBJ2-2|NA|TRBV7-2|TRBD1
TGTGCCAGCAGCTTATTCAGGGGGAAGACCGGGGAGCTGTTTTTT
CASSLFRGKTGELFF
>TRBJ1-2|NA|TRBV28|NA
TGTGCCAGCAGGGACCCCTTGAACTATGGCTACACCTTC
CASRDPLNYGYTF
>TRBJ1-3|NA|TRBV9|NA
TGTGCCAGCAGCATTAGGGTCTCTGGAAACACCATATATTTT
CASSIRVSGNTIYF
>TRBJ2-1|NA|TRBV7-9|TRBD2
TGTGCCAGCAGCCCTCGGACTAGCGGGCACTACAATGAGCAGTTCTTC
CASSPRTSGHYNEQFF
>TRBJ2-3|NA|TRBV7-9|NA
TGTGCCAGCAGCTTAGGACAGCTTGTAACAGATACGCAGTATTTT
CASSLGQLVTDTQYF
>TRBJ2-7|NA|TRBV7-6|NA
TGTGCCAGCAGCGCTACCGGGACCCTCAGCTACGAGCAGTACTTC
CASSATGTLSYEQYF